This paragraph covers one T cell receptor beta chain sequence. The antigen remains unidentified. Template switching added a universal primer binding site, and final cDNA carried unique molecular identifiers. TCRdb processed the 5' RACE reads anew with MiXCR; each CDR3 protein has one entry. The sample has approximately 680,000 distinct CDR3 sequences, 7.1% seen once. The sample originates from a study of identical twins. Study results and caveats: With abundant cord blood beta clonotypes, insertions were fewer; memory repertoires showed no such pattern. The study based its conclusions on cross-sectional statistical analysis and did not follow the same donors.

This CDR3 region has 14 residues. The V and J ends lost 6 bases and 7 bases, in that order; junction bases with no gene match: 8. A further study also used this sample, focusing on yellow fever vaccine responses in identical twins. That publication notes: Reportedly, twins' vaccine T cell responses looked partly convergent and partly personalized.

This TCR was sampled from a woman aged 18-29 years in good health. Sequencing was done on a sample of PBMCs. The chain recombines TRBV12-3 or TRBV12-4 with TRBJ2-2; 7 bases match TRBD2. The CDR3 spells CASSSLARDGELFF. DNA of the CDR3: TGTGCCAGCAGCTCACTAGCGAGAGACGGGGAGCTGTTTTTT.